Only one count was recorded for the clone carrying this T cell receptor beta chain. The data were obtained in a study of technical replicates of blood from a handful of donors. The CDR3 spans 14 residues. Between the trimmed V and J ends, which lost 6 bases and 1 base, there was a span of 10 bases. CDR1 and CDR2 from the germline V gene are MNHEY and SMNVEV (reference sequence). Clones were read by immunoSEQ multiplex PCR, and TCRdb kept only the in-frame ones, dropping some. The sample shows 75,000 to 85,000 clones, 95% of them seen only once. The V gene is TRBV27, the J gene TRBJ1-5; D ambiguous. The clonotype was recovered from a human donor in good health. Material: T cells isolated from PBMCs. Here the CDR3 reads CASSPSGSNQPQHF. Here the CDR3 DNA reads TGTGCCAGCAGCCCCTCCGGGAGCAATCAGCCCCAGCATTTT.